This T cell receptor (beta chain) is drawn from a study of shared clonotypes between healthy human individuals. About the study: Donor ages ranged 18 to 49 years: a couple of women, a few men. Whole-study findings and limits: A small donor pool kept down the genetic and exposure-history diversity that was represented.

This table comes from immunoSEQ multiplex PCR, and its TCRdb copy is limited to in-frame clones, with some not included. This sample yields about 2.2 million clones, of which roughly 95% are seen a single time; over 1.5% belongs to the top ten. To note about this clone: Its antigen remains unknown.

Terminally differentiated effector memory CD45RA+ cells were excluded from the naive CD8 cells, which were CD45RO-negative and positively selected for CCR7. This CDR3 comprises 17 residues. Germline values: CDR1 MDHEN, CDR2 SYDVKM. V shed 5 bases and J shed 3 bases, with 19 bases lying between them. This receptor was obtained from a man aged 18 to 35 in good health. Some clones in this sample may be carry-over from other donors' samples. This chain connects TRBV28 to TRBJ1-4; no reliable D call. Source material: naive CD8+ T cells from PBMCs. The CDR3 nucleotides are TGTGCCAGCAGTCCCCGCGATGGGCCCAGAGCTAATGAAAAACTGTTTTTT. Protein sequence: CASSPRDGPRANEKLFF.